This TCR beta chain was identified during a study of T cells expressing NK-cell markers (dated by TCRdb to 2020 to 2021). General notes on the study: In sorted CD3+CD56+NKG2C+, CD3+CD56+NKG2C- and CD3+CD56-NKG2C+ T-cell subsets from several donors, TCR beta-chain repertoires were profiled. Of the eight sequenced donors, seven were found to be HCMV-seropositive and one was found to be HCMV-seronegative. The eight sequenced donors were randomly selected healthy volunteers, three men and five women. The libraries were sequenced on Illumina HiSeq 2000/2500, MiSeq or NextSeq, producing 2 x 150 bp reads.

Sequencing took place on an Illumina HiSeq 2000. TCR beta cDNA libraries were made by 5'RACE template switching that added a universal primer site and unique molecular identifiers. cDNA synthesis was primed from the TCR beta constant segment and was followed by two successive PCR amplification steps. The study's own analysis went as follows. MIGEC handled demultiplexing of the reads and grouping by UMI, while MiTCR was used to assemble and quantify clonotypes. To remove erroneous sequences, TCR cDNA sequences were retained only when supported by two or more reads. Downstream repertoire analysis used the tcR package, and clonotypes were matched across fractions by CDR3 nucleotide sequence plus V segment. VDJmatch was used to annotate antigen specificity against VDJdb, with one amino acid substitution in CDR3 permitted. Reads reprocessed by TCRdb are summarized as one entry per CDR3 protein sequence, and DNA is absent. In this record, the V and J calls reflect TCRdb's handling and not the investigators' own analysis. The sample table includes roughly 170,000 distinct CDR3 sequences. Together, the top ten hold about 18% of the sample.

HCMV-specific IgG was detected in serum with a commercial ELISA kit to determine HCMV serostatus. Ficoll density gradient centrifugation was used to isolate peripheral blood mononuclear cells from blood. The CDR3 holds 14 amino acids from the cysteine to the phenylalanine. There is no recorded DNA. The germline V gene (reference sequence) yields DFQATT for CDR1 and SNEGSKA for CDR2. General study outcomes and caveats: In over five donors, the dominant CD3+CD56+NKG2C+ clonotypes were among the top 10 CD8+ clonotypes and accounted for roughly 1.0-8% of CD8+ T cells. Those dominant clonotypes were again the most abundant among CD3+CD56-NKG2C+ cells in a handful of donors, at roughly 25-65%. Whether the expanded NKG2C-expressing T cell clones were specific for HCMV antigens was left unclear.

Remarks on this clonotype: There is no known antigen for this receptor.

The specimen sequenced was blood T cells: a sorted CD56 or NKG2C T cell subset, CD4+ or CD8+ T cells, or bulk PBMC T cells (not recorded which). The source is a woman between 18 and 70 years old in good health. The chain joins TRBV20-1 to TRBJ2-3; the D call of TRBD2 rests on TCRdb alone, since no DNA is present to check it. The CDR3 protein is CSAGERAATDTQYF.